This T cell receptor (beta chain) was sequenced during a study of OX40 agonist ivuxolimab in advanced cancers. Background on the whole study: Ivuxolimab was an agonistic, fully human IgG2 monoclonal antibody directed against OX40 (CD134), a costimulatory receptor. Intravenous ivuxolimab was administered to patients every 2 weeks at six dose levels: 0.01, 0.1, 0.3, 1.5, 3 and 10 mg/kg. Among the roughly 54 dose-escalation patients, some 19 had hepatocellular carcinoma, approximately 15 melanoma, 9 renal cell carcinoma and 9 head and neck cancer. In the dose-escalation cohort, roughly four fifths of patients were male, and the mean age was around 60 years, with a range of about 23 to 80. Patients were allowed to have had prior anti-PD-1, anti-PD-L1 or anti-CTLA-4 therapy, and 40% of the dose-escalation patients had previously received checkpoint inhibitors. Partial responses were achieved by three dose-escalation patients, of whom one had hepatocellular carcinoma and two had cutaneous melanoma. The purpose of peripheral TCRbeta sequencing was to test whether ivuxolimab changed TCR sequence diversity and led to clonal T-cell expansion. The paper reports the monotherapy dose-escalation portion (N of about 50 patients) of the phase I ivuxolimab trial.

To sequence the TCRbeta CDR3 region, genomic DNA was isolated from the sorted cells. TCRbeta CDR3 regions were sequenced using the immunoSEQ Assay. TCRdb took over this immuneACCESS table, retaining in-frame rearrangements with V and J assigned. Such tables are incomplete; in checked studies, under half of the missing clones stem from an unresolved V gene, and the remainder is unexplained. The sample table shows approximately 94,000 clones, and 89% are seen once. Around 0.16% of the sample comes from the top ten. To note about this clone: Its binding antigen is unknown. No much larger clone exists at a distance of one base, and base qualities are not known.

Trimming costs V 0 bases and J 0 bases, and their ends lie 7 bases apart. The CDR3 holds 15 amino acids from the cysteine to the phenylalanine. Kept here is only the CDR3 DNA, which spans 45 bases and is read in frame from base 1. CDR1 and CDR2, looked up from the germline V gene (reference sequence), are SGHNT and YYREEE. The trial excluded patients who had a history of autoimmune disease or were on systemic immunosuppression. Peripheral blood for TCR sequencing was drawn from every dose cohort at baseline, at cycle 4 day 1 and at cycle 7 day 1. The samples were taken from a phase I, first-in-human, multicenter, open-label dose-escalation trial of ivuxolimab. Adults with locally advanced or metastatic melanoma, renal cell, hepatocellular, or head and neck squamous cell carcinoma were enrolled in the trial. CD4+ and CD8+ T cells were sorted separately from peripheral blood before TCR sequencing. Overall study results and their limits: After ivuxolimab, more expanded clones were found on average in CD8+ T cells than in CD4+ T cells. Which antigens the clonally expanded peripheral T cells were specific for was not determined. At doses of 0.1 to 3.0 mg/kg, clonal expansion of both CD4+ and CD8+ T cells in blood was seen between baseline and week 6. Low levels of normalized T-cell clonal expansion were also seen in some patients who did not respond. In the 0.1-3.0 mg/kg groups, partial responders were among the patients with the lowest normalized peripheral clonal expansion, particularly in CD8+ T cells.

Sequenced here: CD4+ or CD8+ T cells sorted from blood, sampled in a trial of the OX40 agonist ivuxolimab. The sequence was collected from an adult with an advanced solid tumor such as melanoma, head and neck, liver or kidney cancer. This chain joins TRBV5-4 to TRBJ2-1; possibly the D gene is TRBD2, per 5 matching bases. Here is the DNA: TGTGCCAGCAGCTTGGGCGGGCGCTCCTACAATGAGCAGTTCTTC. It specifies CASSLGGRSYNEQFF.